This T cell receptor (beta chain) is drawn from a study of blood T cells in healthy people across ages. This CDR3 region has 12 residues. V was trimmed by 0 bases and J by 8 bases, leaving 5 bases between them. Looked up from germline, CDR1 is SNHLY and CDR2 is FYNNEI. PCR was performed a second time for roughly 7 to 12 cycles using a sample-barcoded 5' primer and a J-beta primer mix. A template-switch adaptor containing 12 random nucleotides labeled each cDNA molecule. TCRdb passed the 5' RACE reads through MiXCR, listing each CDR3 protein once. The sample shows over 950,000 distinct CDR3 sequences, around two fifths of them seen only once.

The TCR was taken from a young man in good health. What was sequenced was blood. The chain carries TRBV2 and TRBJ2-1; D gene unclear. The CDR3: CASSEADDEQFF. In DNA, the CDR3 is TGTGCCAGCAGTGAAGCAGACGATGAGCAGTTCTTC.